This entry is about one T cell receptor (beta chain). This entry comes from a study of blood T cells in healthy people across ages. The second PCR ran roughly 7 to 11 cycles with a sample-barcoded 5' primer and J-beta primers. From each sample, at least 2.5 million paired-end reads containing CDR3 were obtained. A single record per CDR3 protein comes from TCRdb applying MiXCR to the 5' RACE reads. The sample has roughly 860,000 distinct CDR3 sequences; around two thirds are singletons. Germline V gene data show CDR1 as SQVTM and CDR2 as ANQGSEA. The CDR3 runs to 14 residues. V was shortened by 0 bases and J by 2 bases, with 8 bases between the two germline ends.

The sample comprised blood. This chain connects TRBV29-1 to TRBJ1-3; a weak D match, TRBD1 (6 bases). This receptor was identified in a man aged 25 to 45 in good health. CDR3 nucleotides: TGCAGCGTTGAAGATCGGACAGCTGGAAACACCATATATTTT. It specifies CSVEDRTAGNTIYF.